The T cell receptor (beta chain) under discussion was sequenced for a study of cytomegalovirus exposure and HLA in healthy donors (dated 2017 in TCRdb). Broadly, across the study: According to an earlier analysis of 587 of the donors, some 170 million T cells yielded 90 million to 140 million unique TCR beta sequences and around 300 Gb of sequence data. The study was designed to test whether signatures of past pathogen exposure could be identified by cataloging public T cell receptors. HLA typing covered class I and class II loci at four-digit resolution. To decide whether each TCR beta V gene segment behaved as functional or pseudogenic, an earlier analysis of over 500 of the donors relied on high-throughput TCR beta sequencing. Typing coverage differed by locus: A, B, C, DRB1 and DQB1 were typed in roughly 620-630 donors, DQA1 in 522, DPA1 in 600 to 610, and DPB1 in approximately 450. Alongside the repertoire data, information on donor age, sex, ethnicity and CMV serostatus was compiled. Along with the approximately 620-subject first cohort, a separate validation cohort of 120 different subjects was used. Using immunosequencing, the study profiled T cell repertoires from roughly 650 subjects and related those repertoires to cytomegalovirus serostatus. Across 398 genotyped donors of the cohort, an average of approximately 200,000 unique TCR beta nucleotide sequences per donor were sequenced, and roughly 20% of those sequences were non-productive. In the later analysis, no new phenotypic data were used to find candidate immune exposures; instead, reliance was placed on TCR beta sequences and their occurrence across donors. Because of strong linkage in the cohort, 4 to 6 DR-DQ haplotypes were treated as single units for association and clustering. In a later genetic analysis, genome-wide SNP genotypes for about three fifths of the roughly 670 donors were used, and that subset was treated as a discovery cohort. Among the roughly 410 genotyped donors, roughly 80% belonged to the genetic ancestry cluster associated with self-reported Caucasian donors. All discovery cohort repertoires had been generated using a single sequencing platform. Roughly 300 gigabases of sequencing data and 70 million to 100 million unique TCR sequences made up an early release that covered around 640 HLA-typed donors. In a later analysis, previously published TCR beta repertoires from hundreds of donors were re-analyzed and high-resolution HLA genotyping was added so that TCR occurrence patterns could be studied. High-throughput TCR immunosequencing, statistical association of individual TCRs with disease status, and machine learning were combined to predict cytomegalovirus infection status. Paper-wide results and their limitations: Presence/absence analyses assumed roughly uniform sequencing depth across donors, an assumption that may not hold. This cohort had only TCR beta chains sequenced, and the lack of alpha or paired-chain data limited which features could be detected. At a false discovery rate of 0.05, a later analysis linked 16,951 TCR beta sequences to specific HLA alleles. Cytomegalovirus status was reported to be diagnosed by the classifier with high specificity and sensitivity in both the original and validation cohorts. Strong co-occurrence of HLA alleles, especially DR and DQ, made assigning TCR associations to individual alleles difficult. A cluster of highly shared sequence variants was judged likely to represent a technical artifact of the sequencing pipeline. Linkage disequilibrium might explain the correlated functional status among segregating V segments, but an unknown experimental factor could not be ruled out. The earlier analysis of 587 of the donors excluded seventeen rarely observed V segments, including chromosome 9 orphons, because counts were too low. A further reported finding was that TCR beta sequences accurately predicted the HLA-A and HLA-B alleles for most subjects in the first cohort. According to a later analysis, TCR association rates differed among HLA loci, with DRB1 alleles showing the most associated TCRs and HLA-C alleles showing the fewest. The study gave a list of around 170 TCR beta chains associated with cytomegalovirus. According to a later analysis, most CMV-associated TCR beta chains appeared to be HLA-restricted, and the HLA associations seemed to be driven largely by CMV exposure. In an earlier analysis of 587 of the donors, most TCR beta V segments appeared in productive rearrangements about 87% or about 30% of the time, broadly matching IMGT annotations. A later analysis found that HLA-associated TCR beta chains were more clonally expanded and had lower generation probabilities than equally common non-associated chains. According to the authors, the approach could potentially be generalized to other disease states and immunological phenotypes. In a later analysis, several top co-occurrence clusters were reported to appear linked to parvovirus B19, influenza, CMV and Epstein-Barr virus. An association between a missense DCLRE1C variant and V-gene and J-gene trimming of TCR beta chains was found in a later genetic analysis and replicated in an independent cohort. In vitro tests confirmed that a few of the cytomegalovirus-associated TCR beta chains recognize cytomegalovirus antigens. Because HLA typing was unavailable for some donors at each locus, only the typed subset was used in association tests. Most TCR sequences were seen in very few donors, while some public TCRs were found in many individuals. Compared with the roughly 700-donor mean, donors in an Asian-associated ancestry cluster had fewer N-insertions in productive TCRs, according to a later genetic analysis. For the cohort, immune exposure information was limited to CMV serostatus. The 87-base-pair reads could not distinguish some IMGT-functional V segments, including TRBV6-2 and TRBV6-3, so those segments were excluded.

Library preparation was by the immunoSEQ multiplex PCR assay. For the multiplex PCR, a mixture combining 60 forward primers for TCR Vbeta segments and 13 reverse primers for TCR Jbeta segments was used. The CDR3 region of rearranged TCR beta genes was amplified from genomic DNA by a multiplex PCR assay. On the Illumina HiSeq System, the amplified TCR beta libraries were sequenced as 87-base-pair reads. The original pipeline was this. A later analysis counted about 80 million unique TCR beta chains across the 600 to 850 repertoires, and approximately 11 million of these chains were shared by at least two donors. Raw reads were error-corrected and collapsed into unique sequences by a nearest-neighbor algorithm in which closely related sequences were merged to remove PCR and sequencing errors. CDR3 sequences were aligned to IMGT reference sequences to assign V, D and J gene segments. For a sequence to be retained, a match of at least six nucleotides to both a V gene segment and a J gene segment was required. Rearrangements were called productive when the CDR3 lacked stop codons and stayed in frame with V and J; all others were non-productive. Following IMGT convention, CDR3 was defined as the stretch from the second conserved V-encoded cysteine to the conserved J-encoded phenylalanine. The earlier analysis of a few hundred of the donors excluded any sequence lacking an unambiguous match to a single V gene segment. In an earlier analysis of about 590 of the donors, a V segment was called functional when productive rearrangements were above 56.7%, and segregating when the standard deviation between donors exceeded 5%. A statistical classification framework was developed to diagnose cytomegalovirus status using the catalog of TCR beta chain sequences. V and J gene assignment, in a later analysis, came from comparing TCR nucleotide sequences with IMGT/GENE-DB human TR gene sequences. The TCRdist pipeline was used in a later analysis to assign CDR3 sequences and most-parsimonious VDJ recombination scenarios. In a later analysis, each TCR beta chain was defined by its CDR3 amino acid sequence together with its V-gene family, and reads lacking a unique V-gene family were excluded. To address suspected cross-contamination and a sequencing artifact, a later analysis removed approximately 600 highly shared, low-generation-probability nucleotide sequences. In a later analysis, a clonal expansion index for each public chain was calculated from normalized within-repertoire ranks of inferred template counts. Generation probabilities in a later analysis came from a VDJ recombination model fitted to out-of-frame rearrangements, and those results were checked against IGoR. In a later analysis, hypergeometric tests were used to score TCR-TCR, TCR-HLA and TCR-CMV co-occurrence, with a repertoire-size bias correction applied to TCR pairs. To estimate false discovery rates, a later analysis permuted the HLA or CMV assignments 20 times. In a later analysis, co-occurring TCRs were grouped with DBSCAN, and TCRdist sequence similarity was added when clustering was performed within HLA-allele-positive subsets. Repertoires with fewer than 30,000 or more than 120,000 public chains were left out of co-occurrence clustering, as were about 5 repertoires with anomalous nucleotide sharing. TCRdb took over this immuneACCESS table, retaining in-frame rearrangements with V and J assigned. Such tables are incomplete; in checked studies, under half of the missing clones stem from an unresolved V gene, and the remainder is unexplained. The V and J calls and the clone size are those of that table, but D and trimming were determined from the DNA. Recorded for this sample are 95,000 to 150,000 clones; 80% of them occurred a single time. The leading ten clones occupy 0.95% to 1.5% of the sample.

In total, 666 healthy bone marrow donors made up the cohort. At the time of sampling, all cohort members were nominally healthy, though unrecorded immune exposures were likely present. The donor tested CMV seronegative and was one of the 352 seronegative cohort members. A peripheral blood sample was provided by each donor, and peripheral blood mononuclear cells were used for TCR beta sequencing. The Qiagen DNeasy Blood Extraction Kit was used to extract genomic DNA from the blood cell samples. The CDR3 goes from the cysteine to the phenylalanine over 16 residues. The sequence is cut down to CDR3 DNA, 48 bases in frame from base 1. Unmatched junction bases come to 10, with V trimmed by 1 base and J by 6 bases. Looking up the germline V gene yields CDR1 SGHVS and CDR2 FQNEAQ. Note on this clone: The specificity of this receptor is unknown. Base qualities are not at hand, and no much larger clone is one base apart.

This TCR was sampled from a female donor in good health and CMV-seronegative. What was sequenced was PBMCs. The chain joins TRBV7-8 to TRBJ2-7, with 9 bases aligning to TRBD2. Read as DNA, the sequence is TGTGCCAGCAGCTTAGTACGGGCGGGAGGGCTGGGCGAGCAGTACTTC. Its protein reads: CASSLVRAGGLGEQYF.